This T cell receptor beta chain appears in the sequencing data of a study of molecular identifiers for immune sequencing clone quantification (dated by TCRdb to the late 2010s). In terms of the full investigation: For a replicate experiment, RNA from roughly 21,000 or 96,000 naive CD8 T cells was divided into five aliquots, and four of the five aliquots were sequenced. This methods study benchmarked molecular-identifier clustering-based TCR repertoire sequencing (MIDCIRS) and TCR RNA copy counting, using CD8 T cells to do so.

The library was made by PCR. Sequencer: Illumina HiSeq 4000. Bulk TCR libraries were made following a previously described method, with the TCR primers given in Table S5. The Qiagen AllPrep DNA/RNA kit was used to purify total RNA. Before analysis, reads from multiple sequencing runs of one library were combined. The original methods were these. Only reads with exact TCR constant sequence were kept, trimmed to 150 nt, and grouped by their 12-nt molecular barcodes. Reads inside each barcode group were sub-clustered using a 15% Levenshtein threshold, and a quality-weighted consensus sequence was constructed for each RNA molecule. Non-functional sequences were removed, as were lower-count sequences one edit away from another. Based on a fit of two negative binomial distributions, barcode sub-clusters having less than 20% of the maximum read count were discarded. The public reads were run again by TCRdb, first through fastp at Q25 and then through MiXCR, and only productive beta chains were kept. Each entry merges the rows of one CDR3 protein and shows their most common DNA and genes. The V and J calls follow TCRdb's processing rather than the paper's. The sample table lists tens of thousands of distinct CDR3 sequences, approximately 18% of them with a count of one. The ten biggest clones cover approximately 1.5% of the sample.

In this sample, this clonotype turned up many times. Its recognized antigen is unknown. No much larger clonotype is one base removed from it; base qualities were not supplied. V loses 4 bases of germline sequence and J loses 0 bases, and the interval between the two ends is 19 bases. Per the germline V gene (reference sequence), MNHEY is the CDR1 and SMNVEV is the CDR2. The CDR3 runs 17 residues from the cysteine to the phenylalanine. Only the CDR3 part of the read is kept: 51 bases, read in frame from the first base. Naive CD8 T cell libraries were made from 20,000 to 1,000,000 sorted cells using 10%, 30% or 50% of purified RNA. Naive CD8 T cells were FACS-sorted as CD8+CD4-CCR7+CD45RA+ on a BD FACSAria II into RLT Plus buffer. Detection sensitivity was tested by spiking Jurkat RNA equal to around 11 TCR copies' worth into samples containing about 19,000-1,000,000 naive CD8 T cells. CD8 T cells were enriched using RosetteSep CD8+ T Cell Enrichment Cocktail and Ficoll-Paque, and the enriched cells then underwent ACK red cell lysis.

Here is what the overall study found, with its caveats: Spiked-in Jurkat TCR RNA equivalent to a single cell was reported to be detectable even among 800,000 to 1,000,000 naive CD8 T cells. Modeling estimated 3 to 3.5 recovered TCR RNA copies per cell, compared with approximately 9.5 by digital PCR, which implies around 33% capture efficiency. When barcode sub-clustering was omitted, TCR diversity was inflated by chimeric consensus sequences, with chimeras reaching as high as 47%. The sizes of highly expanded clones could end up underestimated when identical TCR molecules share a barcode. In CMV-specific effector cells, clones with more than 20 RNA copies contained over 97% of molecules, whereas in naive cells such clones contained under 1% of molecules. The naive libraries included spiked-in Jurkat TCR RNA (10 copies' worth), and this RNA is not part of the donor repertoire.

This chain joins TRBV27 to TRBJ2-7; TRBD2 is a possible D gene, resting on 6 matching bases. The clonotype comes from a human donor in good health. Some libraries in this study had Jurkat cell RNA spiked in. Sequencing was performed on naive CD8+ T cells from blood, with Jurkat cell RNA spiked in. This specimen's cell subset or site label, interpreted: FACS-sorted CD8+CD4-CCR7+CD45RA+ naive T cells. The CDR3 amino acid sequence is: CASSSRGSTGVSYEQYF. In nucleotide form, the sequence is TGTGCCAGCAGTTCCCGGGGCTCGACGGGAGTCTCCTACGAGCAGTACTTC.